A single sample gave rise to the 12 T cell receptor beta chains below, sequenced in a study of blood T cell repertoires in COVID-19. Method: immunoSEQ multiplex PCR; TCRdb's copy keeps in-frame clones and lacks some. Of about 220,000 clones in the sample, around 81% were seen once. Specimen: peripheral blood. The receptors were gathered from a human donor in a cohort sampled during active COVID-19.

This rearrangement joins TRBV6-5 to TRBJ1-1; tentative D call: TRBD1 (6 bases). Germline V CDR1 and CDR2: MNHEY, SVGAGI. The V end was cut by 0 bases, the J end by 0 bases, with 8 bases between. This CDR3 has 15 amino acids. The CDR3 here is CASSYSTGLNTEAFF. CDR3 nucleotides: TGTGCCAGCAGTTACTCCACAGGGTTGAACACTGAAGCTTTCTTT.

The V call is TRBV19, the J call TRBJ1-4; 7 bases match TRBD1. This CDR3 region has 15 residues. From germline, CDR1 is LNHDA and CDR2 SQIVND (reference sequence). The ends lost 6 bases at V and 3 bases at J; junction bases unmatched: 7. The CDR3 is CASRQDRVANEKLFF. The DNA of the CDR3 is TGTGCCAGTAGACAAGACAGGGTGGCTAATGAAAAACTGTTTTTT. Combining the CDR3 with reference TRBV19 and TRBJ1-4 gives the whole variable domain DGGITQSPKYLFRKEGQNVTLSCEQNLNHDAMYWYRQDPGQGLRLIYYSQIVNDFQKGDIAEGYSVSREKKESFPLTVTSAQKNPTAFYLCASRQDRVANEKLFFGSGTQLSVL.

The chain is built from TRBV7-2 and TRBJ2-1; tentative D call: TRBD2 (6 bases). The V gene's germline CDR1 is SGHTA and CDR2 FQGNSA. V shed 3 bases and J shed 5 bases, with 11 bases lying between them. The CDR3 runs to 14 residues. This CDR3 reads CASSLIAANNEQFF. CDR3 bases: TGTGCCAGCAGCTTGATAGCGGCGAACAATGAGCAGTTCTTC. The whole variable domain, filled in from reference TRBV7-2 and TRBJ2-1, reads GAGVSQSPSNKVTEKGKDVELRCDPISGHTALYWYRQSLGQGLEFLIYFQGNSAPDKSGLPSDRFSAERTGGSVSTLTIQRTQQEDSAVYLCASSLIAANNEQFFGPGTRLTVL.

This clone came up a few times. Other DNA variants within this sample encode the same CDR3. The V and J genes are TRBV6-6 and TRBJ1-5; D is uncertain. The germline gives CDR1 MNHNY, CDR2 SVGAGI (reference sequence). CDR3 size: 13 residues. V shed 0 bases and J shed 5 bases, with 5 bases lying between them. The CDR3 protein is CASSYSRDQPQHF. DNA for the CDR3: TGTGCCAGCAGTTACTCGCGGGATCAGCCCCAGCATTTT.

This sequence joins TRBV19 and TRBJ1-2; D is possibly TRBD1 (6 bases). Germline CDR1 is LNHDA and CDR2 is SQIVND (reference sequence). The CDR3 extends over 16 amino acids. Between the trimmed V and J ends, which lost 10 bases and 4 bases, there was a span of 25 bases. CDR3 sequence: CATFGARTVQSYGYTF. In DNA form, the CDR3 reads TGTGCCACCTTCGGGGCTCGGACAGTTCAGAGCTATGGCTACACCTTC.

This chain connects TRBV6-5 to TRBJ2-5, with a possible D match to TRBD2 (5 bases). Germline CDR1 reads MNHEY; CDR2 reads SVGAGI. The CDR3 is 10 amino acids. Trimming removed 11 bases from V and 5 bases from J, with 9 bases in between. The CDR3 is CAVARETQYF. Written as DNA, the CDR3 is TGTGCCGTAGCGAGGGAGACCCAGTACTTC.

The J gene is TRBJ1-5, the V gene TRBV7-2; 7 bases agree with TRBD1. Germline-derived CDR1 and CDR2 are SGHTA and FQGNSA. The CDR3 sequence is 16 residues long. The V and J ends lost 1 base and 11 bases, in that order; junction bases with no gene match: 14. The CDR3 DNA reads TGTGCCAGCAGCTTAGTTGGGGGACAGCTGTCCTGGGCCCAGCATTTT. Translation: CASSLVGGQLSWAQHF.

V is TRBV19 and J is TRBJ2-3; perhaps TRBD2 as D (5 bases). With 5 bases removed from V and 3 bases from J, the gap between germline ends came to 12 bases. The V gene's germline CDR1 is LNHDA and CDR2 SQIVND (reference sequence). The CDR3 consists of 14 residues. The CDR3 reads CASSEGESTDTQYF. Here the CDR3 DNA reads TGTGCCAGTAGTGAGGGTGAATCAACAGATACGCAGTATTTT.

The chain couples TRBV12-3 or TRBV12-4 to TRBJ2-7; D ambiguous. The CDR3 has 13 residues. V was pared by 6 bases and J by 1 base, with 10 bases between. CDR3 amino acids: CASSPLRSYEQYF. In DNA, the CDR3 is TGTGCCAGCAGCCCCCTACGGTCCTACGAGCAGTACTTC.

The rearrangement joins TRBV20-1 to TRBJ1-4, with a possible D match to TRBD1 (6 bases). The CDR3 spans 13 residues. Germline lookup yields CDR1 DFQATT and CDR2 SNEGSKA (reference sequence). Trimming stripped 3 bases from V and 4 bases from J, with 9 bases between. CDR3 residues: CSASQGNNEKLFF. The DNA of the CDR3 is TGCAGTGCTAGTCAGGGGAATAATGAAAAACTGTTTTTT.

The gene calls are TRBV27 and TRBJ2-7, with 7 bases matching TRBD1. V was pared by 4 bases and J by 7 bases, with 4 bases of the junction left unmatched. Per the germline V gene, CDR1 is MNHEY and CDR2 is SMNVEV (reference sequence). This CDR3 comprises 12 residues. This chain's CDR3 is CASSSRGLEQYF. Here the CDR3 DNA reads TGTGCCAGCAGTTCGAGGGGGCTGGAGCAGTACTTC.

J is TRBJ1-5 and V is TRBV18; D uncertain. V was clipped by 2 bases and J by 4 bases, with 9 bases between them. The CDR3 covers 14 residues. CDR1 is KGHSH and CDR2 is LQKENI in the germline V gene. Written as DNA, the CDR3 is TGTGCCAGCTCACCATGGGCCCAAAATCAGCCCCAGCATTTT. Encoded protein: CASSPWAQNQPQHF. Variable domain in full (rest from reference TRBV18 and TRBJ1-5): NAGVMQNPRHLVRRRGQEARLRCSPMKGHSHVYWYRQLPEEGLKFMVYLQKENIIDESGMPKERFSAEFPKEGPSILRIQQVVRGDSAAYFCASSPWAQNQPQHFGDGTRLSIL.